The present entry profiles one T cell receptor beta chain with its context. The target of this receptor is not known. Base qualities were left out, and no much larger clone turns up one base away. This sample was included in a study of blood T cell repertoires in COVID-19 (dated by TCRdb to about 2020). Broadly, across the study: Samples covering the acute and convalescent phases of COVID-19 were provided by collaborators in the United States, Italy and Spain. The prospective study material was composed of cDNA or gDNA derived from T cells, B-cell-depleted T cells, or PBMCs. The dataset comprised deeply sampled blood TCRbeta repertoires from subjects exposed to, actively infected with, or recovered from COVID-19. The repertoires were released in a freely available public database meant as a resource for research on the immune response to SARS-CoV-2. Samples came from the ongoing ImmuneRACE study (first 160 participants) plus 1,254 subjects from 6 global collaborators. The sample metadata nearly always contained a de-identified subject ID, COVID-19 status, age in years and sex. Where available, HLA class I and class II types were taken from metadata supplied by the sample provider and were not determined by assay-based typing.

V loses 9 bases of germline sequence and J loses 2 bases, and the interval between the two ends is 14 bases. The germline V gene provides CDR1 SNHLY and CDR2 FYNNEI. Reading from cysteine to phenylalanine, the CDR3 counts 14 amino acids. Just the 42-base CDR3 DNA is kept, in frame starting at base 1. TCRbeta CDR3 regions were amplified from genomic DNA by means of the immunoSEQ Assay, a bias-controlled multiplex PCR. From the authors' description of their analysis: The number of nucleated cells in each sample was estimated from the amplification of reference gene primers within the assay. To quantify the absolute abundance of each unique TCRbeta CDR3 rearrangement, sequence reads were collapsed and filtered. For each sample, productive Simpson clonality was calculated by taking the square root of Simpson's diversity index across productive rearrangements. TCRdb retrieved this table from immuneACCESS and kept in-frame rearrangements only. Not all clones are present; in checked studies, unresolved V genes account for under half, and no reason is known for the remainder. That table is the source of V, J and clone size, and D and trimming were worked out from the DNA. The sample contains some 200,000 clones, 84% of them found a single time. Of the sample, roughly 7.8% is held by the ten largest clones.

At one collaborating source in Seattle, patients were enrolled during active infection and were followed longitudinally through the course of disease. Each collaborating institution followed its own protocols to collect whole blood in K2EDTA tubes. For TCRbeta analysis, collaborators shipped samples in one of three forms: frozen whole blood, isolated PBMCs, or DNA extracted from either of those sample types. What the research found in general, with its limitations: The quantity of clinical and demographic metadata differed by source and by participant and was supplied without curation.

The specimen was peripheral blood. This receptor was obtained from a woman aged 80 or older with COVID-19, enrolled during active disease. The rearrangement joined TRBV2 to TRBJ2-1; the D gene is perhaps TRBD1, from 5 matching bases. The nucleotide sequence reads as follows: TGTGCCAGTCCCCGGAAGGGGCCCTACAATGAGCAGTTCTTC. Its amino acids are CASPRKGPYNEQFF. Here the CDR3 is joined to the reference TRBV2 and TRBJ2-1 genes, and the full variable domain is: EPEVTQTPSHQVTQMGQEVILRCVPISNHLYFYWYRQILGQKVEFLVSFYNNEISEKSEIFDDQFSVERPDGSNFTLKIRSTKLEDSAMYFCASPRKGPYNEQFFGPGTRLTVL.